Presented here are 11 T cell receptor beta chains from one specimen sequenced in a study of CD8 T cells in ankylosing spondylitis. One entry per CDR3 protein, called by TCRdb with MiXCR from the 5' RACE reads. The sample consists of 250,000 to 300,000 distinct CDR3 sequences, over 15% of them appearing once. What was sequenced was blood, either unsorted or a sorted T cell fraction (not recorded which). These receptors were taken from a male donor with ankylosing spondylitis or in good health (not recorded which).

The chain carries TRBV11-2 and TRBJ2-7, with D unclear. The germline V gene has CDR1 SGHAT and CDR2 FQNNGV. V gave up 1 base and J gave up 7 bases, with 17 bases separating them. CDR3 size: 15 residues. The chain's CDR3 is CASSLAPRTSEEQYF. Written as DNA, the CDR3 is TGTGCCAGCAGCTTAGCCCCTCGTACCAGCGAGGAGCAGTACTTC.

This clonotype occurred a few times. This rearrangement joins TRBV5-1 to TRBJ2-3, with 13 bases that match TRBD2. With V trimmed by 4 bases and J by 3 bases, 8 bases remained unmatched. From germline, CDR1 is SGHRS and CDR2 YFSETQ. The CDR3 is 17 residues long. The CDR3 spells CASSLGTSGIWTDTQYF. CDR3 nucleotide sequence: TGCGCCAGCAGCCTGGGGACTAGCGGGATTTGGACAGATACGCAGTATTTT.

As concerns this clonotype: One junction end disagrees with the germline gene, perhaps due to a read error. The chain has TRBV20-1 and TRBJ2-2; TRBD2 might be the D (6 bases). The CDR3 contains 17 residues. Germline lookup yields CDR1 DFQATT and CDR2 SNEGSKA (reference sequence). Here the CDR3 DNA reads TGCTGTGCTAGAGATGGACTTACGGGAGTACGGACCGGGGAGCTGTTTTTT. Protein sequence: CCARDGLTGVRTGELFF.

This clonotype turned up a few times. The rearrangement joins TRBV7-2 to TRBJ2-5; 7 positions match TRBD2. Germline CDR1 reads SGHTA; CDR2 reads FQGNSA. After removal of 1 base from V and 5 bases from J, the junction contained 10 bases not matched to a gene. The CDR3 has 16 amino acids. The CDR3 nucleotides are TGTGCCAGCAGCTTAGAGTGGGCGGGAGTCTGGGAGACCCAGTACTTC. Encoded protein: CASSLEWAGVWETQYF. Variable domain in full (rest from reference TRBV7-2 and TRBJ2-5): GAGVSQSPSNKVTEKGKDVELRCDPISGHTALYWYRQSLGQGLEFLIYFQGNSAPDKSGLPSDRFSAERTGGSVSTLTIQRTQQEDSAVYLCASSLEWAGVWETQYFGPGTRLLVL.

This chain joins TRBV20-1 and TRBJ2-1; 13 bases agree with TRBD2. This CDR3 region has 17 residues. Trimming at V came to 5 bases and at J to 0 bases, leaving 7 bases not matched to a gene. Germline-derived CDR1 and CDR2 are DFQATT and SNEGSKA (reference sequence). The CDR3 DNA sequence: TGCAGTGCTTGGGGACTAGCGGGAATTGACTCCTACAATGAGCAGTTCTTC. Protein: CSAWGLAGIDSYNEQFF.

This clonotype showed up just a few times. CDR3 DNA sequence: TGCAGCGGACTAGCGGGATCCTACGAGCAGTACTTC. Translating gives CSGLAGSYEQYF. The chain couples TRBV29-1 to TRBJ2-7, with TRBD2 matching 11 bases. The CDR3 runs to 12 residues. The germline V gene encodes CDR1 SQVTM and CDR2 ANQGSEA. Unmatched junction bases numbered 0, after V lost 7 bases and J lost 1 base.

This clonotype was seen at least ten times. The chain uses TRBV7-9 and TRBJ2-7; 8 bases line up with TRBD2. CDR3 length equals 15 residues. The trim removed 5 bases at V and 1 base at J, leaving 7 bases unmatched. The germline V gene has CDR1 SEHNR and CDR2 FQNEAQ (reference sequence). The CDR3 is CASSQGLGPSYEQYF. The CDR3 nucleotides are TGTGCCAGCAGCCAGGGACTAGGACCTTCCTACGAGCAGTACTTC.

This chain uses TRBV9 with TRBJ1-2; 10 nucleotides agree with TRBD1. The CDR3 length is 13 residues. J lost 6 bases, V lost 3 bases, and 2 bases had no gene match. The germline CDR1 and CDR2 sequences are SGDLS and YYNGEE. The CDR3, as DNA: TGTGCCAGCAGCGAGGGGACAGGGGATGGCTACACCTTC. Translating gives CASSEGTGDGYTF.

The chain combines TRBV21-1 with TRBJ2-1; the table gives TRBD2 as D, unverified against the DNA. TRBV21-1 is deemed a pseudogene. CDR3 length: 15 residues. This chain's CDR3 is CASSKAPGLENEQFF. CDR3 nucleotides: TGTGCCAGCAGCAAAGCTCCCGGACTAGAGAATGAGCAGTTCTTC.

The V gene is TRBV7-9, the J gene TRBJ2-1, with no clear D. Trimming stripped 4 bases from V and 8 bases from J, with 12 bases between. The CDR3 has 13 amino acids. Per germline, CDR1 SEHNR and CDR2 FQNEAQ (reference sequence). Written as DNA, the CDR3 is TGTGCCAGCAGCTCCCTATCTTACCATGAGCAGTTCTTC. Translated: CASSSLSYHEQFF.

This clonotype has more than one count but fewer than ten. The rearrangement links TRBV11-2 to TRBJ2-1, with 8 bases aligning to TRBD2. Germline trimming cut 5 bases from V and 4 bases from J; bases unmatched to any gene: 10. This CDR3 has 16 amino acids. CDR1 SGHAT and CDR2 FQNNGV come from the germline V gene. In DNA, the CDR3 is TGTGCCAGCAGCCTAATTAGCGGGGAAGGTTACAATGAGCAGTTCTTC. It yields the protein CASSLISGEGYNEQFF.